This TCR beta chain appears in the sequencing data of a study of shared clonotypes between healthy human individuals. Study context: The cohort had a couple of women and three men, ages 18 to 49. Study-wide findings and caveats: Roughly 4.6% of naive CD4 clonotypes were common to four donors. Across subsets, estimated richness was generally greater for naive than for memory populations.

The germline CDR1 and CDR2 sequences are MNHEY and SMNVEV (reference sequence). There are 13 residues in the CDR3. V was shortened by 6 bases and J by 4 bases, with 12 bases between the two germline ends. A word on this clone: Its antigen is not known. In the same sample, other DNA sequences code for this CDR3.

The naive CD8 population came from CD45RO-negative cells selected for CCR7, without terminally differentiated effector memory CD45RA+ cells. The protocol was immunoSEQ multiplex PCR, while the TCRdb copy is restricted to in-frame clones and leaves out a portion. The sample holds roughly 1,800,000 clones, about 95% seen once. The specimen was naive CD8+ T cells sorted from blood. The receptor's source is a man between 18 and 29 years old in good health. The chain joins TRBV27 to TRBJ2-5; D may correspond to TRBD1 or TRBD2 (5 bases each). The CDR3 coding sequence is TGTGCCAGCAGCCCCTTGGGGGTAGAGACCCAGTACTTC. This encodes CASSPLGVETQYF.